This passage covers 8 T cell receptor beta chains from one sample sequenced in a study of T cell responses to AZD1222 COVID-19 vaccine. Measured with immunoSEQ multiplex PCR; TCRdb has only the in-frame clones, and not every one. The table shows under 95,000 clones, with 80% to 90% occurring only once. This material consisted of peripheral blood, taken 28 days after the second AZD1222 dose. All receptors derive from an adult who received the AZD1222 COVID-19 vaccine.

This clone came up once. The J gene is TRBJ1-5, the V gene TRBV3-1 (or the pseudogene TRBV3-2); possible D gene TRBD1, 6 bases. The CDR3 is 15 amino acids. V lost 0 bases to trimming and J lost 1 base, with 7 bases between them. The germline V gene encodes CDR1 LGHDT and CDR2 YNNKEL (reference sequence). In DNA form, the CDR3 reads TGTGCCAGCAGCCAAGATCAGGGGAGCAATCAGCCCCAGCATTTT. Protein: CASSQDQGSNQPQHF.

This clone has more than one count but fewer than ten. The CDR3 sequence: CASSKGQEDYEQYF. For the CDR3, the DNA is TGTGCCAGCTCAAAGGGACAGGAGGACTACGAGCAGTACTTC. J is TRBJ2-7 and V is TRBV18; 8 nucleotides align to TRBD1. The V and J ends lost 5 bases and 3 bases, in that order; junction bases with no gene match: 6. Germline loops: CDR1 KGHSH, CDR2 LQKENI. CDR3 length equals 14 residues.

This chain links TRBV7-8 with TRBJ2-2; tentatively, D is TRBD1 or TRBD2 (6 bases each). V lost 0 bases to trimming and J lost 2 bases, with 10 bases between them. The CDR3 has 16 residues. In germline, CDR1 is SGHVS, CDR2 FQNEAQ. The CDR3 region is CASSLATGANTGELFF. CDR3 nucleotide sequence: TGTGCCAGCAGCTTAGCCACGGGGGCCAACACCGGGGAGCTGTTTTTT.

The genes are TRBV11-2 and TRBJ1-1; D might be TRBD1 (6 bases). Per the germline V gene, CDR1 is SGHAT and CDR2 is FQNNGV. The germline V and J ends were trimmed by 7 bases and 1 base, with 19 bases remaining between them. The CDR3 contains 16 residues. Here the CDR3 reads CASTPYRGQSNTEAFF. The CDR3 DNA sequence: TGTGCCAGCACACCATATAGAGGACAGTCGAACACTGAAGCTTTCTTT.

The chain combines TRBV7-8 with TRBJ2-1; no definite D call. V lost 5 bases, J lost 10 bases, and 9 bases lay in between. Germline V lookup: CDR1 SGHVS, CDR2 FQNEAQ. The CDR3 is 11 amino acids. The CDR3 nucleotides read TGTGCCAGCAGCCTACTTAGGGAGCAGTTCTTC. Translating gives CASSLLREQFF. Variable domain in full (rest from reference TRBV7-8 and TRBJ2-1): GAGVSQSPRYKVAKRGQDVALRCDPISGHVSLFWYQQALGQGPEFLTYFQNEAQLDKSGLPSDRFFAERPEGSVSTLKIQRTQQEDSAVYLCASSLLREQFFGPGTRLTVL.

This rearrangement joins TRBV6-5 to TRBJ2-3, with D maybe TRBD2 (5 bases). The CDR3 runs to 14 residues. V lost 8 bases, J lost 2 bases, and 14 bases lay in between. Germline assignment: CDR1 MNHEY and CDR2 SVGAGI. CDR3 residues: CASLGLKFTDTQYF. Written as DNA, the CDR3 is TGTGCCAGCTTAGGACTCAAATTCACAGATACGCAGTATTTT.

CDR3 region: CASSQDLQGINEQFF. CDR3 nucleotide sequence: TGTGCCAGCAGCCAAGATTTGCAGGGTATCAATGAGCAGTTCTTC. This chain connects TRBV3-1 (or the pseudogene TRBV3-2) to TRBJ2-1; tentative D call: TRBD1 (5 bases). V was trimmed by 0 bases and J by 6 bases, leaving 12 bases between them. Germline V gene data show CDR1 as LGHDT and CDR2 as YNNKEL (reference sequence). This CDR3 comprises 15 residues.

V gene TRBV6-5 combines with J gene TRBJ1-4, with D tentatively TRBD1 (5 bases). Trimming pared 7 bases from V and 7 bases from J, leaving 16 bases between. The CDR3 sequence is 14 residues long. The germline V gene has CDR1 MNHEY and CDR2 SVGAGI. Here the CDR3 DNA reads TGTGCCAGCACTTTTAGGGACGGCCTTGAAAAACTGTTTTTT. Protein sequence: CASTFRDGLEKLFF.